This T cell receptor beta chain was identified during a study of beta chain features in type 1 diabetes. Study as a whole: Analysis included around 99,000,000 sorted cells drawn from all samples. Points from the study as a whole: A possible short-template PCR bias applies equally to patients and controls. Patients' naive, central memory and Treg TCRB repertoires seemed closer to one another than those of healthy donors.

This clone was observed a few times. Its antigen is currently unknown. The investigators reverse transcribed all of the isolated RNA, so they sequenced expressed TCRB transcripts. An average roughly 3.6 million reads came from naive, central memory and regulatory T cell samples. The table came from immunoSEQ multiplex PCR; TCRdb's copy has only in-frame clones and leaves some out. The sample gives about 350,000 clones, about 20% of which show up once; 0.044% is in the top ten. This CDR3 contains 15 residues. Material: naive CD4+ T cells from blood. J is TRBJ2-7 and V is TRBV21-1; the D segment call TRBD2 is taken from the table without a DNA check. TRBV21-1 is tagged as a pseudogene. This TCR was sampled from a woman between 18 and 29 years old in good health. CDR3 DNA: TGTGCCAGCAGCAAAGAGAGGGGGGGACGTTACGAGCAGTACTTC. Its protein is CASSKERGGRYEQYF.